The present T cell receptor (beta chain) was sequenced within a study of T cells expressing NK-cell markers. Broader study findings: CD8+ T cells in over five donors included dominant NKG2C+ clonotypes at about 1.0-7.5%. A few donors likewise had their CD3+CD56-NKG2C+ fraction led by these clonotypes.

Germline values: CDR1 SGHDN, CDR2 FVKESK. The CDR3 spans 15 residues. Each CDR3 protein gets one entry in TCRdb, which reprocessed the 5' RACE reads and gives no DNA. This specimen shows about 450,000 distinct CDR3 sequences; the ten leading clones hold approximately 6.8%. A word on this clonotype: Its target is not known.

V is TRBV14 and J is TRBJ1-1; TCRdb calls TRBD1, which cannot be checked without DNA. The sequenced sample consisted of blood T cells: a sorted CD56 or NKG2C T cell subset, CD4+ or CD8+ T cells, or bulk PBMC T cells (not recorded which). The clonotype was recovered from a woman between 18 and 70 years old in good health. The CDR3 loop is CASSQARAGRTEAFF.